This T cell receptor beta chain was identified during a study of CD8 T cells in Susac syndrome. Trimming removed 0 bases at V and 1 base at J, with 8 bases between. Germline lookup yields CDR1 LGHDT and CDR2 YNNKEL (reference sequence). CDR3 length: 15 amino acids. Random hexamers were used to reverse transcribe roughly 0.45 to 1 ug of RNA. An immunoSEQ multiplex PCR generated amplified TCR beta CDR3 products spanning 54 Vbeta and 13 Jbeta. From the immunoSEQ multiplex PCR reads, TCRdb called clonotypes with MiXCR, one entry per CDR3 protein. The sample consists of approximately 200,000 distinct CDR3 sequences, around 93% of them appearing once.

V gene TRBV3-1 combines with J gene TRBJ2-3; D is unclear. The sequenced sample consisted of CD4+ T cells from PBMCs. This receptor was taken from a human donor with multiple sclerosis. The CDR3 region is CASSQDIGGTDTQYF. The CDR3 region has the DNA TGTGCCAGCAGCCAAGATATTGGGGGCACAGATACGCAGTATTTT.